This T cell receptor beta chain emerged from a study of Ad26.COV2.S vaccination and SARS-CoV-2 variants. The repertoire was sequenced with immunoSEQ multiplex PCR; TCRdb's copy has only in-frame clones and lacks some. The repertoire has roughly 300,000 clones, 88% of them found once; the top ten carry around 5.8%. Described treatment: some 19 received Ad26.COV2.S at low or high dose, single or two shots; several received placebo; per-sample allocation not given. It was on day 63 after the first vaccine or placebo injection that samples were taken. The CDR3 sequence is 13 residues long. The germline V gene encodes CDR1 SGHTA and CDR2 FQGTGA. The germline V and J ends were trimmed by 8 bases and 6 bases, with 15 bases remaining between them.

The TCR comes from a person aged 18-60 years who received the Ad26.COV2.S COVID-19 vaccine or a placebo. The chain recombines TRBV7-3 with TRBJ2-3; D is unresolved. The sample consisted of peripheral blood, taken in a trial of Ad26.COV2.S vaccine versus placebo. The CDR3 reads CASRSGVADTQYF. CDR3 nucleotide sequence: TGTGCCAGCCGGAGTGGGGTTGCGGATACGCAGTATTTT.